The present T cell receptor (beta chain) was sequenced within a study of shared clonotypes between healthy human individuals (TCRdb year 2020). Turning to the overall study: A couple of women and three men aged 18 to 49 years were included in the cohort. For each donor, CD4 naive and CD4 memory were each given three plates, CD8 naive was given two plates, and CD8 memory was given one plate. The study deeply sequenced blood TCR repertoires of five healthy adults to estimate repertoire size and the extent of clonotype sharing between individuals. Different laboratories and diverse techniques were used to prepare libraries and sequence TCR repertoires, to increase sequencing depth and limit assay-specific biases. Leukapheresis yielded between about 0.9 and 10 billion PBMCs per donor.

Summary of the overall study and its limitations: Naive subsets generally had larger estimated clonotype richness than memory subsets did. Because the study included only a small number of donors, the genetic and exposure-history diversity represented was limited. Approximately 5% of naive CD4, 3.5% of naive CD8, approximately 2.2% of memory CD4, and 0.4% of memory CD8 clonotypes were shared across several donors. Based on pairwise subsampling, the degree of clonotype sharing among donors was expected to be affected by sequencing depth. Incomplete sequencing was indicated by rarefaction of sorted-subset datasets, despite the large sequencing depth. Clonotypes shared by all four sorted-subset donors showed higher generation probabilities than non-shared clonotypes. Sampling was restricted to blood, and TCR repertoires in tissue are likely to differ from TCR repertoires in blood.

Using the deep immunoSEQ assay, TCR CDR3 regions were amplified from genomic DNA by multiplex PCR. For each cell subset, the extracted genomic DNA was distributed evenly across all wells of several immunoSEQ 96-well plates, and each plate served as one replicate. Each replicate PCR for sorted subsets received 150 to 250 ng genomic DNA, equal to roughly 33,000 T cell genomes. Purified libraries were quantified with a Qubit 3.0 fluorometer, sized on a Bioanalyzer 2100, and re-quantified with the KAPA Library Quantification kit. Every immunoSEQ 96-well plate was sequenced on a separate single-read 150-cycle Illumina NextSeq 550 flow cell. The paper's processing steps were these. The immunoSEQ output contained only junctional sequences without quality scores, so filtering could not match that applied to full-length reads. To assign V/J genes and CDR3, sequences were annotated against IMGT germline references using PyIR, a Python wrapper for IgBLAST v1.9. Reads were filtered out if the reads had weak V/J assignments (E-value above 1e-6), no CDR3, stop codons, out-of-frame junctions, or ambiguous translated residues. V3J clonotypes were defined as sequences sharing the same inferred V gene, J gene, and CDR3 amino acid sequence. Percentage overlap between repertoires was computed as shared unique clonotypes divided by the size of the smaller repertoire. Richness of each repertoire was evaluated using RTK rarefaction, the Chao1 estimator, and Recon v2.1 estimates of unobserved clonotypes. For all TCRbeta clonotypes obtained by the gDNA method from a few donors, generation probabilities were computed with OLGA. TCRdb's version of the immuneACCESS table is confined to in-frame rearrangements and falls short of the full clone set. An unresolved V gene accounts for under half of the shortfall where checked; the remainder is of unknown origin. V, J and clone size are those of that table, while D and trimming were read from the DNA. This sample holds hundreds of thousands of clones; 85% to 95% were observed only once. Of the sample, approximately 25% falls within the top ten clones.

For the CD8 naive samples, CD45RO-negative cells were positively selected for CCR7, yielding a CD45RA+CCR7+ population from which TemRA cells were excluded. Donors were healthy HIV-negative adults with no recently reported acute infections or vaccinations. Every donor was a Caucasian adult living in Nashville, Tennessee, USA. After blood collection by leukapheresis, PBMCs were isolated using Ficoll-Histopaque density gradient centrifugation and then cryopreserved in the vapor phase of liquid nitrogen. Analytical flow cytometry was used to check the purity and quantity of every magnetically sorted T cell population. Genomic DNA was isolated from every sorted fraction and measured by UV absorbance on a Nanodrop 2000c. A remark on this clone: It has no known antigen specificity. No much larger clonotype is one base removed from it; base qualities were not supplied.

The sequence was collected from a man aged 30-40 years in good health. Sequenced: naive CD8+ T cells sorted from blood. The sample's cell subset or site label, in plain terms: CD45RA+CCR7+.

CDR3 loop: CASSLEGVANYGYTF. Here is the DNA: TGTGCCAGCAGCTTAGAAGGGGTGGCTAACTATGGCTACACCTTC. The chain is encoded by TRBV7-8 joined to TRBJ1-2, with a tentative D gene TRBD1 over 5 matching bases. The germline V gene encodes CDR1 SGHVS and CDR2 FQNEAQ. The cysteine opens and the phenylalanine closes a CDR3 of 15 amino acids. The read is trimmed to its CDR3 DNA, 45 bases read in frame from base 1. The trim is 1 base for V and 0 bases for J, with a gap of 9 bases between the germline ends.